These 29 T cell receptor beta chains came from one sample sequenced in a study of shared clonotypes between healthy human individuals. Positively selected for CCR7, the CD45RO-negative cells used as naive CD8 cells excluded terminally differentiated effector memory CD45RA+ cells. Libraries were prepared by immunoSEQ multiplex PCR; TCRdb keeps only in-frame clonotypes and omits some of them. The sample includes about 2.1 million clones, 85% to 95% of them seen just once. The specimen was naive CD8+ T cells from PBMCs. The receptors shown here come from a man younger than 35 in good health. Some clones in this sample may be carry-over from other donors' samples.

The CDR3 coding sequence is TGTGCCAGCAGCTTAGCGTGGGGTGCTGAAGCTTTCTTT. Its protein product is CASSLAWGAEAFF. The chain recombines TRBV7-8 with TRBJ1-1; D ambiguous. The CDR3 runs 13 residues. CDR1 is SGHVS and CDR2 is FQNEAQ in the germline V gene. Trimming pared 0 bases from V and 6 bases from J, leaving 8 bases between.

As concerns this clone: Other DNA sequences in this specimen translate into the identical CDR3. CDR3 in amino acids: CASSVGGLAGGEQYF. In DNA, the CDR3 is TGTGCCAGCAGCGTAGGGGGACTAGCGGGAGGCGAGCAGTACTTC. The genes are TRBV9 and TRBJ2-7, with TRBD2 identical over 15 bases. Germline CDR1 SGDLS, CDR2 YYNGEE. The CDR3 contains 15 residues. After removal of 0 bases from V and 6 bases from J, the junction contained 1 base not matched to a gene.

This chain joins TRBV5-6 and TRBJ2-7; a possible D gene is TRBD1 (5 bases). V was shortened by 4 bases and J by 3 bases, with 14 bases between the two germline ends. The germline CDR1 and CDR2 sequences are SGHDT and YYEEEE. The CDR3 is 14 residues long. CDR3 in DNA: TGTGCCAGCAGCGTGGACACCTCCTACTACGAGCAGTACTTC. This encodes CASSVDTSYYEQYF.

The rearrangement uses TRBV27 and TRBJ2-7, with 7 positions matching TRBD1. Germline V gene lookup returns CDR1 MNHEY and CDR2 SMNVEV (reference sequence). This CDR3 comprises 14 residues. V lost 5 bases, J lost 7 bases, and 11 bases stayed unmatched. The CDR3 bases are TGTGCCAGCAGTCCTAGACAGGGTCTGGTTGAGCAGTACTTC. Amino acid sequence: CASSPRQGLVEQYF.

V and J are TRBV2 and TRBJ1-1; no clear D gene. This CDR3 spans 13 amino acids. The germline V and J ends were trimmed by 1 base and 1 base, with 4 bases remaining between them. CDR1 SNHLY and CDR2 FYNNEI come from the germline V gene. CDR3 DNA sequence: TGTGCCAGCAGTGAAGGTACGAACACTGAAGCTTTCTTT. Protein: CASSEGTNTEAFF.

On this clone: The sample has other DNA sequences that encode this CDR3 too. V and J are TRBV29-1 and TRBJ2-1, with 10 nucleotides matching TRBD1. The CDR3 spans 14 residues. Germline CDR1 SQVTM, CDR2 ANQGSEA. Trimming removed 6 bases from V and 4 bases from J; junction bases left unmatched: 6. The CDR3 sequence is CSVAGTGAYNEQFF. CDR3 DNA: TGCAGCGTGGCCGGGACAGGGGCATACAATGAGCAGTTCTTC.

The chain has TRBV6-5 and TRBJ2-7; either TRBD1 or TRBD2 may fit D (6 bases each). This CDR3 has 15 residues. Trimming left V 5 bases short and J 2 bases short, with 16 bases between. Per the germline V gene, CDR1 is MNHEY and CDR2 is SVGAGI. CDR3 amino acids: CASSGGTPPPYEQYF. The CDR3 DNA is TGTGCCAGCAGTGGAGGGACACCGCCCCCCTACGAGCAGTACTTC.

The CDR3 sequence is CASGLTPSGSNEQFF. As DNA, the CDR3 is TGTGCTAGTGGTTTGACCCCGAGCGGGAGCAATGAGCAGTTCTTC. The chain is built from TRBV12-5 and TRBJ2-1; TRBD2 agrees at 8 bases. CDR1 is LGHNT and CDR2 is FRNRAP in the germline V gene. This CDR3 is 15 amino acids long. V lost 2 bases, J lost 6 bases, and 6 bases stayed unmatched.

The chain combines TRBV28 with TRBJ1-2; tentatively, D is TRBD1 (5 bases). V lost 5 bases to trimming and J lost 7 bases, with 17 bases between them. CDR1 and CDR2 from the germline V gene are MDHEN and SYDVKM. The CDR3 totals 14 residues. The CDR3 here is CASSPVGGVPGYTF. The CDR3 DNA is TGTGCCAGCAGTCCCGTCGGGGGTGTGCCTGGCTACACCTTC.

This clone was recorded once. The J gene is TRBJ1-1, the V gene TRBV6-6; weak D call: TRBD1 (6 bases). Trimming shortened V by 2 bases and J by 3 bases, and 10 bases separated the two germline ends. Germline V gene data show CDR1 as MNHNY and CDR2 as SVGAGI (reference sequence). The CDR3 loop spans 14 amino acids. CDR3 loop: CASSYGGQDTEAFF. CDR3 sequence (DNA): TGTGCCAGCAGTTACGGGGGCCAGGACACTGAAGCTTTCTTT.

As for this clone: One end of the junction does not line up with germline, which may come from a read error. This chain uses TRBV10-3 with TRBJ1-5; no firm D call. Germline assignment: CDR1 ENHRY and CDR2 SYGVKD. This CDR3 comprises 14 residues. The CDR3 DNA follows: TGTGCCATCCGTGACGGGGAGAGCAATCAGCCCCAGCATTTT. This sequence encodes CAIRDGESNQPQHF.

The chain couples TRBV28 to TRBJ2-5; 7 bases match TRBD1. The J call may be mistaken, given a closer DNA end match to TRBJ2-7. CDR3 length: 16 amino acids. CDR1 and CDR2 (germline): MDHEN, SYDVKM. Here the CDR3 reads CASSPDRDRLSYEQYF. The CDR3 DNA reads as TGTGCCAGCAGTCCCGACCGGGACAGACTCTCCTACGAGCAGTACTTC.

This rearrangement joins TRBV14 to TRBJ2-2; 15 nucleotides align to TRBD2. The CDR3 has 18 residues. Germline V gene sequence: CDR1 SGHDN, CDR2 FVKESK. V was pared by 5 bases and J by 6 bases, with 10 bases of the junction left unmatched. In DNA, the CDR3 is TGTGCCAGCAGCTTCCGCCCTGGACTAGCGGGAGGGTCCGGGGAGCTGTTTTTT. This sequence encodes CASSFRPGLAGGSGELFF.

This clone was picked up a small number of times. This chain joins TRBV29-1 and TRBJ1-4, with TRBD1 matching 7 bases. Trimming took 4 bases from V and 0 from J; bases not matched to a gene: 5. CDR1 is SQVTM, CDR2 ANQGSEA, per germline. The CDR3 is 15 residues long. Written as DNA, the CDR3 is TGCAGCGTTGGGGCAGGGGGTGCAACTAATGAAAAACTGTTTTTT. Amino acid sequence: CSVGAGGATNEKLFF.

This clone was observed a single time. The CDR3 DNA sequence: TGTGCCAGCAGCCCCCCGGGGAGCTCCATTAACTATGGCTACACCTTC. Translation: CASSPPGSSINYGYTF. J is TRBJ1-2 and V is TRBV14; D unclear. The CDR3 runs to 16 residues. V dropped 4 bases and J dropped 1 base, with 16 bases sitting between them. Germline CDR1 is SGHDN and CDR2 is FVKESK.

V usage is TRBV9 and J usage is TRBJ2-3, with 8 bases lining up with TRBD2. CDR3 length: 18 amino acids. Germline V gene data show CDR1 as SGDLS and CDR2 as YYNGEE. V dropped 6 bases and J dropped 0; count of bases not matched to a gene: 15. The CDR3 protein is CASTPEAGEFFSTDTQYF. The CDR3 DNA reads TGTGCCAGCACCCCAGAAGCGGGAGAATTTTTTAGCACAGATACGCAGTATTTT.

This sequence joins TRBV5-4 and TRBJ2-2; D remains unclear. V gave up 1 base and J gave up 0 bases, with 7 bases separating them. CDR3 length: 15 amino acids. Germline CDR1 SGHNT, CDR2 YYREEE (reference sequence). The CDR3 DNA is TGTGCCAGCAGCTTGTTACAGTCGAACACCGGGGAGCTGTTTTTT. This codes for CASSLLQSNTGELFF.

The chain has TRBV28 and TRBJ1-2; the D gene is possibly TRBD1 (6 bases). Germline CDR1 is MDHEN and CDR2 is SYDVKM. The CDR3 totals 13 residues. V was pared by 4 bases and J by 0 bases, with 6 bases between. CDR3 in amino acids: CASSWTANYGYTF. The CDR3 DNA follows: TGTGCCAGCAGTTGGACAGCTAACTATGGCTACACCTTC.

CDR3 region: CASSVGLAVLTDTQYF. CDR3 in DNA: TGTGCCAGCAGCGTGGGACTAGCGGTCCTCACAGATACGCAGTATTTT. The gene calls are TRBV7-2 and TRBJ2-3, with 11 bases fitting TRBD2. This CDR3 comprises 16 residues. Germline CDR1 SGHTA, CDR2 FQGNSA. Trimming at V came to 5 bases and at J to 2 bases, leaving 6 bases not matched to a gene.

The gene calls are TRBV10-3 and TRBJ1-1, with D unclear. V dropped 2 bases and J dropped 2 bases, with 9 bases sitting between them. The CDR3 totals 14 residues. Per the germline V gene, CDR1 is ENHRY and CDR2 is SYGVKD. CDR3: CAISEPGLNTEAFF. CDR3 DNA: TGTGCCATCAGTGAGCCCGGCCTTAACACTGAAGCTTTCTTT.

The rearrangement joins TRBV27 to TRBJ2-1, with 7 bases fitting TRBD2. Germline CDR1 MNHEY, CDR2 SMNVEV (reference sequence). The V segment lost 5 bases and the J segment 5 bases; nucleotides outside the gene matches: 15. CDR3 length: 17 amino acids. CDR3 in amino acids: CASSVILSASGDNEQFF. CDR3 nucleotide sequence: TGTGCCAGCAGTGTGATCTTGTCGGCTAGCGGCGACAATGAGCAGTTCTTC.

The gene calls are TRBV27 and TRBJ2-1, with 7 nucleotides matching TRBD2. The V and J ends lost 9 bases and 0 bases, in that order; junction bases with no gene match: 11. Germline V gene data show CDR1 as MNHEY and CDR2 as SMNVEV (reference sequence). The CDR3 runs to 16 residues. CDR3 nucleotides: TGTGCCAGTTTCACGGGTGGCGGGGGCTCCTACAATGAGCAGTTCTTC. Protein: CASFTGGGGSYNEQFF.

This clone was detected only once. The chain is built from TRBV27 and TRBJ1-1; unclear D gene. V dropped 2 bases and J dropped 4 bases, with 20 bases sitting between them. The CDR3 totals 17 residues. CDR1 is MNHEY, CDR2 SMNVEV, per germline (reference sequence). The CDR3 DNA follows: TGTGCCAGCAGTTTACCGTCCACGACGGGGTCGGTCACTGAAGCTTTCTTT. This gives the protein CASSLPSTTGSVTEAFF.

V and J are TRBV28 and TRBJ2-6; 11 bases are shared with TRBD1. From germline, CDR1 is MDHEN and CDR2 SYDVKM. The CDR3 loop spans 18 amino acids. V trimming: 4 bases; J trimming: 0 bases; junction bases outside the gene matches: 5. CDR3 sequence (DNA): TGTGCCAGCAGTTCCGGGACAGGGGGGCGCTCTGGGGCCAACGTCCTGACTTTC. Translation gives CASSSGTGGRSGANVLTF.

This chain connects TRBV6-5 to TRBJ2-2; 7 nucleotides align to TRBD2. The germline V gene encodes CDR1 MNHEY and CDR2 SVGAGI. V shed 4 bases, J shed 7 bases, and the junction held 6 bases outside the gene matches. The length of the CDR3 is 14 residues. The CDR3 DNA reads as TGTGCCAGCAGTTTGGGGGGGAAGGGCGGGGAGCTGTTTTTT. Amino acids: CASSLGGKGGELFF.

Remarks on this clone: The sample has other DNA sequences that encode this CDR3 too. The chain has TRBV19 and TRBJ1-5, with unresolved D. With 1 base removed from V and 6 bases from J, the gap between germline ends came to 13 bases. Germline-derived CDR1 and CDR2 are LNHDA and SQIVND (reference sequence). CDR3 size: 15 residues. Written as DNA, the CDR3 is TGTGCCAGTAGTATAGTACCGGGAGGACGTCAGCCCCAGCATTTT. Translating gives CASSIVPGGRQPQHF.

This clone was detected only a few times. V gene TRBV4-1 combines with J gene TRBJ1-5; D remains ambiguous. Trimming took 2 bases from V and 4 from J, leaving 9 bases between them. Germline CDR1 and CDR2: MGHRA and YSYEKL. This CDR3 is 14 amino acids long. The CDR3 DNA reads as TGCGCCAGCAGCCAACGAGGTCAGAATCAGCCCCAGCATTTT. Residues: CASSQRGQNQPQHF.

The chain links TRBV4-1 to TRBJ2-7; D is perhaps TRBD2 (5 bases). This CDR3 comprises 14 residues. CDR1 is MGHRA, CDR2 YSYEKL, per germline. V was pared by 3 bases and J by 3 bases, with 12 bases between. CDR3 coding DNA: TGCGCCAGCAGCCAGCGAGCGGCTAACTACGAGCAGTACTTC. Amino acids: CASSQRAANYEQYF.

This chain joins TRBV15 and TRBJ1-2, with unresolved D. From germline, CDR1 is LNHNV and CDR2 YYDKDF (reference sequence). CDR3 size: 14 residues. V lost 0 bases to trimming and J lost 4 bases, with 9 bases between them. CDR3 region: CATSRDGSSYGYTF. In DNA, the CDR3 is TGTGCCACCAGCAGAGATGGGTCTAGCTATGGCTACACCTTC.